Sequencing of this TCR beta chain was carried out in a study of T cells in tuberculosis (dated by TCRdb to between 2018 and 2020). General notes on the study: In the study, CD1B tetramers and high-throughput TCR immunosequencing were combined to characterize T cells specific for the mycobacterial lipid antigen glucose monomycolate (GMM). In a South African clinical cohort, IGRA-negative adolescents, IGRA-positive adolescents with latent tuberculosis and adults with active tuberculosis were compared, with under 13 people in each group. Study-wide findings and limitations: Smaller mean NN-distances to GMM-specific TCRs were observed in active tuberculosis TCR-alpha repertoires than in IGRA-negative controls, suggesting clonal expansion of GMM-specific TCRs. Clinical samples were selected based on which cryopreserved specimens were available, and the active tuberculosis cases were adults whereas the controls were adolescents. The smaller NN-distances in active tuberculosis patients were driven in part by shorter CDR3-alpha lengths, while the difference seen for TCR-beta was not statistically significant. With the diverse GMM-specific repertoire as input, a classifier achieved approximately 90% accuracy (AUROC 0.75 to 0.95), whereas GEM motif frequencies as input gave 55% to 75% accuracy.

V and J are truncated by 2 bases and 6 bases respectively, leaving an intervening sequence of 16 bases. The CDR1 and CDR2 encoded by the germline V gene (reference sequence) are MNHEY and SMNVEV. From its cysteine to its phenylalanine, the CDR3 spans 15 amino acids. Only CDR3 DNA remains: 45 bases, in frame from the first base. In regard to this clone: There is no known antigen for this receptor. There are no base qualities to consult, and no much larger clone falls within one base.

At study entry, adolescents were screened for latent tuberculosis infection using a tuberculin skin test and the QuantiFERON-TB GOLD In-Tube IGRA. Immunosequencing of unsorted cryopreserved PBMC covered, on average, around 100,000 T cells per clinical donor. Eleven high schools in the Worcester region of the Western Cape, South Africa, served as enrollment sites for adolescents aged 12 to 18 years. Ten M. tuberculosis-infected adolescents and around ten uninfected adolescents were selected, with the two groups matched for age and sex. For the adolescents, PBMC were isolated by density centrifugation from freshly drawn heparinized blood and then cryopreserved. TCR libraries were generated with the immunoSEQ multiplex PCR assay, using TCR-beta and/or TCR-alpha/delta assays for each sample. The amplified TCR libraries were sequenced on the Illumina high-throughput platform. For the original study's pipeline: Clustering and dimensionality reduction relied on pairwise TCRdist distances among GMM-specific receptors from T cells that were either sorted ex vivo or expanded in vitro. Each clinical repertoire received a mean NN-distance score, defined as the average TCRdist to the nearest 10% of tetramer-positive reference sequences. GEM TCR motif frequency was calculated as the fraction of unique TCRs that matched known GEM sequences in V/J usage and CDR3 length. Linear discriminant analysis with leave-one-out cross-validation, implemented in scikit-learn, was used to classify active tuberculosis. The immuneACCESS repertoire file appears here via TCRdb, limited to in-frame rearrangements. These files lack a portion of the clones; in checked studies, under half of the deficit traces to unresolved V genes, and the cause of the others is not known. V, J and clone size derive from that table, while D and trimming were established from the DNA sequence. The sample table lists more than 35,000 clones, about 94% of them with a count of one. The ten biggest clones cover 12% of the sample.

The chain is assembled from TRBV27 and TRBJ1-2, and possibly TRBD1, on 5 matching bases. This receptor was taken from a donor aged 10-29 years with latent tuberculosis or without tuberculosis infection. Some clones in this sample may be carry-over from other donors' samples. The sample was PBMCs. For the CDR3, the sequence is CASSLKRGGWNGYTF. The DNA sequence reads TGTGCCAGCAGTTTAAAGAGGGGAGGGTGGAATGGCTACACCTTC.